This record concerns one TCR beta chain sequence. The antigen this receptor binds is unknown. Base qualities are not recorded, but no much larger clone differs from it by a single base. The sample is drawn from a study of regulatory T cells in long-lasting Graves disease (dated by TCRdb to the early 2020s). Regarding the research as a whole: Antithyroid drugs had been taken for less than 3 months by newly diagnosed Graves' disease patients. This study used TCR sequencing and RNA sequencing of peripheral blood to compare persistent Graves' disease patients against newly diagnosed Graves' disease patients. The study was registered as a clinical trial and conducted in China. A total of about 33 samples underwent TCR sequencing, from about 13 patients with persistent Graves' disease and approximately 20 patients with newly diagnosed Graves' disease.

The method was multiplex PCR. TCRdb lists the instrument as Illumina HiSeq 4000. To build TCR beta libraries, CDR3 regions were amplified by Arm-PCR using iRepertoire HTBI primers. Before sequencing, the PCR products went through gel purification. Concerning the study's data processing: Across samples, around 58 TRBV and 15 or so TRBJ segments were identified and used for gene usage analysis of CDR3 amino acid clonotypes. COPE and FqMerger were used to merge the filtered high-quality paired reads into contigs. BLAST was used to align contigs to IMGT TRBV, TRBD and TRBJ reference genes, with CDR3 defined following IMGT. Highly expanded clones were defined as clonotypes with a frequency above 0.1%. Shannon entropy was used to measure repertoire diversity, and the Gini coefficient was used to measure V-J evenness. A clonotype was considered public if more than one individual shared it. The public sequencing data were trimmed at Q25 with fastp and processed into clonotypes with MiXCR by TCRdb, which kept only in-frame beta chains. Records with the same CDR3 protein are collapsed into one entry carrying the most frequent genes and DNA. Here the V and J calls rest on TCRdb's processing, not on the authors' analysis. Present in this sample are roughly 610,000 distinct CDR3 sequences, about 15% of which were seen just once. 12% of the sample is held by the ten biggest clonotypes.

Taken with the paper, the label for time point translates to: newly diagnosed GD, antithyroid drugs for less than 3 months. For both TCR sequencing and RNA sequencing, RNA was extracted from PBMCs in TRIzol. The diagnosis of Graves' disease was made according to American Thyroid Association guidelines. Recruitment of patients was carried out at an endocrinology department in Xi'an, China. From each patient, 7.5 to 9.5 milliliters of peripheral blood was collected into an EDTA anticoagulant tube. Ficoll Paque Plus density gradient separation was used to isolate PBMCs, and no further T cell sorting was performed. An Agilent 2100 Bioanalyzer and agarose gel were used to check RNA quality, while a NanoDrop 2000 measured RNA concentration. Paper-wide results and their limitations: The study examined only peripheral blood because the primary lesion, thyroid tissue, could not be accessed. Persistent disease showed preferential use of TRBV28, TRBJ1-2 and TRBJ2-5, whereas newly diagnosed disease favored TRBV20-1 and TRBJ2-1. Persistent patients shared more public clonotypes among themselves (2,741) than newly diagnosed patients did (about 970). Compared with newly diagnosed patients, persistent Graves' disease patients had lower TCR Shannon entropy and fewer highly expanded clones, which suggests clonal expansion. Only the TCR beta chain was sequenced and analyzed. The authors acknowledged the small sample size as a limitation that may reduce accuracy.

Trimming takes 3 bases off V and 4 bases off J; junction bases not matched to a gene: 5. CDR1 and CDR2 were assigned from the germline V gene as SGDLS and YYNGEE. The CDR3 runs 14 amino acids, cysteine and phenylalanine included. Of the read, only the CDR3 DNA is kept; its 42 bases are in frame from base 1. The data also belong to a second study, concerning T cells in Graves' hyperthyroidism and ophthalmopathy. As noted in the second study: A patient counted as having stable Graves' hyperthyroidism if no progression to ophthalmopathy occurred over 18 months of follow-up. The hyperthyroidism patients were between 18 and 65 years old and newly diagnosed, with a disease duration of less than 2 months. The study excluded patients with uncontrolled infections, other autoimmune diseases, pregnancy or lactation. Diagnoses relied on clinical symptoms, serum thyroxine and TRAb, thyroid ultrasound and orbital computed tomography. For the first round of RT-PCR on the TCR CDR3, the HTBI primer set was used together with the Qiagen OneStep RT-PCR kit. Most expanded thyroid clonotypes (frequency above 0.001) were also detected in blood, suggesting blood repertoires may reflect thyroid immune responses. A 13 V-J signature model separated ophthalmopathy from stable hyperthyroidism, with approximately 87% sensitivity and roughly 84% specificity in cross-validation and 80%/75% in testing. In validation, progression to ophthalmopathy was predicted by the model with roughly 71% sensitivity and just over 72% specificity, a median of about 6.8 months before onset. TCR V-J signatures able to tell the groups apart were searched for in a discovery cohort of 95 to 100 patients, of whom around 42 had Graves' ophthalmopathy and about 55 had stable Graves' hyperthyroidism. Whether ophthalmopathy could be predicted prospectively was tested in an independent validation cohort made up of 18 to 20 hyperthyroidism patients plus 17 patients who later progressed to ophthalmopathy. The roughly 100 discovery patients were randomly divided into training and test sets at a 7:3 ratio. The study also compared thyroid tissue and blood T-cell repertoires from several Graves' hyperthyroidism patients. After blood sampling, hyperthyroidism patients were treated with methimazole at a starting dose of 30 mg daily, and ophthalmopathy patients were treated with high-dose intravenous methylprednisolone. The libraries were constructed in a second round of multiplex PCR and then size-selected and purified. Paired-end sequencing of the libraries was performed with 100 bp reads on an Illumina HiSeq2000. SOAPnuke was used to process the raw data, throwing out any read that contained adapters or uncalled bases, had a mean Phred below 15, or lacked an exact constant-primer or identifier match. High-quality paired reads were merged with COPE v1.2.5, and unique nucleotide sequences were defined as clonotypes. Clonotypes were aligned to IMGT TRBV, TRBD and TRBJ reference segments using MiTCR v1.1. The analysis included only V-J combinations with a frequency above 0.0001, which together covered about 99% of the repertoires. The TCS score was defined as F50 (clonal expansion) divided by E x V (chaos), with BLOSUM62-based TCRdist calculated between CDR3 peptides within each V-J. Welch's t-statistics and random forest reduced 500 to 550 V-J features to some 14, which were used in a naive Bayes classifier (R e1071). No statistical method was used to set the sample size in advance, and investigators knew the group allocation. According to the paper, TCR Vbeta CDR3 sequencing was carried out on around 140 peripheral blood samples, which came from around 43 ophthalmopathy, 75 to 80 hyperthyroidism and roughly 17 progressor patients.

The TCR comes from a young man with Graves disease. Donor details come from another sample of the same person, matched by shared clones. This chain is built from TRBV9 and TRBJ2-3; 7 bases in the junction line up with TRBD1. The sample here was peripheral blood mononuclear cells (PBMCs), taken at new diagnosis, from a patient treated with antithyroid drugs. The nucleotides are TGTGCCAGCAGCGGAAGGACAGGCGCAGATACGCAGTATTTT. Its protein reads: CASSGRTGADTQYF.